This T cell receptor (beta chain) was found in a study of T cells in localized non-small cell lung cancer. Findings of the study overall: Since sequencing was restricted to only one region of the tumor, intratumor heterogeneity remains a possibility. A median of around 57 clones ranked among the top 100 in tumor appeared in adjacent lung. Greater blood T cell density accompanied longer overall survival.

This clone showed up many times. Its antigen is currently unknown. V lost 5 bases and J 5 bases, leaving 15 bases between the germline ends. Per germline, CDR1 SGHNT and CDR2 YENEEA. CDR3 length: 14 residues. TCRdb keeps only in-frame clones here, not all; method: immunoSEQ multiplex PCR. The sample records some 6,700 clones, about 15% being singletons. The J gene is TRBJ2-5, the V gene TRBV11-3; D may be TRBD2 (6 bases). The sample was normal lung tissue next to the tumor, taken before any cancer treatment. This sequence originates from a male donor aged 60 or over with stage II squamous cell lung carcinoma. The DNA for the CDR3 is TGTGCCAGCAGCCCGGGACTCGCGGGGGAGACCCAGTACTTC. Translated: CASSPGLAGETQYF.